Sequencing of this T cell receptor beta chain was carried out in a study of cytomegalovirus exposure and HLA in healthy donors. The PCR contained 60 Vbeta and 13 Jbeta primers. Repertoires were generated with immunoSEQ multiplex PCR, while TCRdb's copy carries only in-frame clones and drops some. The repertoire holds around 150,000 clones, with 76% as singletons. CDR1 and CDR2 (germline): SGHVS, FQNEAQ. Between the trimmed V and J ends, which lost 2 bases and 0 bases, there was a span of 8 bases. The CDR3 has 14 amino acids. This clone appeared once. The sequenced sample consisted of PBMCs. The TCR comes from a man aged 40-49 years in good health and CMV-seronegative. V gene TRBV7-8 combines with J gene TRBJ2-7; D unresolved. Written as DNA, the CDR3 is TGTGCCAGCAGCTTATCGTCGGGCTCCTACGAGCAGTACTTC. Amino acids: CASSLSSGSYEQYF.